The 8 T cell receptor beta chains presented below share a single source sample, sequenced in a study of blood T cell repertoires in COVID-19. Clones were read by immunoSEQ multiplex PCR, and TCRdb kept only the in-frame ones, dropping some. The sample includes about 480,000 clones, around 88% seen only once; the top ten take around an eighth. Sequenced input: peripheral blood. All receptors derive from a woman aged 45-59 years with COVID-19, enrolled during active disease.

The chain is built from TRBV20-1 and TRBJ1-2; no definite D call. Germline V gene data show CDR1 as DFQATT and CDR2 as SNEGSKA (reference sequence). The CDR3 contains 12 residues. The V end was cut by 3 bases, the J end by 3 bases, with 8 bases between. This CDR3 is CSASRQDYGYTF. The CDR3 coding sequence is TGCAGTGCTAGTCGCCAGGACTATGGCTACACCTTC.

The chain employs TRBV10-2 and TRBJ2-5; D perhaps matches TRBD1 (6 bases). Germline loops: CDR1 WSHSY, CDR2 SAAADI. The CDR3 has 15 residues. V shed 7 bases and J shed 1 base, with 16 bases lying between them. Written as DNA, the CDR3 is TGCGCCAGCACTCCCTTTACAGGGTTCCAAGAGACCCAGTACTTC. This gives the protein CASTPFTGFQETQYF.

This rearrangement joins TRBV20-1 to TRBJ1-1; 10 bases fit TRBD1. Trimming at V came to 3 bases and at J to 4 bases, leaving 11 bases not matched to a gene. CDR1 and CDR2 from the germline V gene are DFQATT and SNEGSKA (reference sequence). The length of the CDR3 is 16 residues. The CDR3 sequence is CSASWDRGGLGTEAFF. The CDR3 DNA is TGCAGTGCTAGTTGGGACAGGGGAGGGCTAGGCACTGAAGCTTTCTTT.

V usage is TRBV6-6 and J usage is TRBJ1-4, with 7 bases lining up with TRBD1. Germline V gives CDR1 MNHNY, CDR2 SVGAGI (reference sequence). V trimming: 4 bases; J trimming: 5 bases; junction bases outside the gene matches: 10. This CDR3 region has 16 residues. CDR3 DNA: TGTGCCAGCAGTTCCGCCTTCCGGGACAGAAATGAAAAACTGTTTTTT. Translated, it gives CASSSAFRDRNEKLFF.

V and J are TRBV29-1 and TRBJ1-3; TRBD1 aligns across 9 bases. Germline lookup yields CDR1 SQVTM and CDR2 ANQGSEA. This CDR3 comprises 19 residues. Trimming took 4 bases from V and 0 from J; bases not matched to a gene: 16. Here the CDR3 DNA reads TGCAGCGTTGGAGGGGTTGGGACAGGGAGCCGTAACTCTGGAAACACCATATATTTT. Protein sequence: CSVGGVGTGSRNSGNTIYF.

The rearrangement links TRBV4-1 to TRBJ1-1; D might be TRBD1 (6 bases). V dropped 0 bases and J dropped 6 bases, with 8 bases sitting between them. The CDR3 covers 13 residues. Germline V gene lookup returns CDR1 MGHRA and CDR2 YSYEKL. The CDR3 region has the DNA TGCGCCAGCAGCCAAGAGGGGGCTTCTGAAGCTTTCTTT. It encodes CASSQEGASEAFF.

This sequence joins TRBV9 and TRBJ2-1; D is ambiguous. V lost 0 bases and J 0 bases, leaving 10 bases between the germline ends. There are 16 residues in the CDR3. The germline V gene has CDR1 SGDLS and CDR2 YYNGEE. The CDR3, as DNA: TGTGCCAGCAGCGTAGAACTATCCTCCTCCTACAATGAGCAGTTCTTC. Translated, it gives CASSVELSSSYNEQFF.

This clone appeared a few times. Germline and junction disagree at one end, which may indicate a read error. The chain links TRBV4-2 to TRBJ2-1; the D gene is possibly TRBD2 (7 bases). The CDR3 has 13 amino acids. Germline V gives CDR1 LGHNA, CDR2 YNFKEQ. CDR3 coding DNA: TGTGCCAGCAGCCAAGATCTTGGGGGGGCCTGGGTCTTC. This encodes CASSQDLGGAWVF.